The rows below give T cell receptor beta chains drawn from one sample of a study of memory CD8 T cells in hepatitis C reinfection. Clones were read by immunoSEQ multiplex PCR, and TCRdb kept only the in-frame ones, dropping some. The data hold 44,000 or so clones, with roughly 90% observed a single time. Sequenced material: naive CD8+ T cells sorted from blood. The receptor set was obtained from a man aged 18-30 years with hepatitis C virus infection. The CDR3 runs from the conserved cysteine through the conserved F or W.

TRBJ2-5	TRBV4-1	CASSQLEGVGETQYF
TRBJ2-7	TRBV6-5	CASSPWESSYEQYF
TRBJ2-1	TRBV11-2	CASSDRGPYNEQFF
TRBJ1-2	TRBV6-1	CATWGGAYYGYTF
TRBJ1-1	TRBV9	CASSGDWDTEAFF
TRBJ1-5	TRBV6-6	CASSYSRAGGGQPQHF
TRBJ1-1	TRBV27	CASSLQGGTEAFF
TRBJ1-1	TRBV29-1	CSVGEAGEAFF
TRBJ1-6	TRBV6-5	CASSSGNRGNSPLHF
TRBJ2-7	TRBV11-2	CASSLGDYEQYF
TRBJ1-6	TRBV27	CASSLMTGGPLHF
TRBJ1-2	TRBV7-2	CASSLPQDRLDGYTF
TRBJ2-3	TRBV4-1	CASSPLYDPSGATDTQYF
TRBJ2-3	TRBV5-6	CASSLGLAGFSTDTQYF
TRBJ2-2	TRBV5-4	CASSPKTGNTGELFF
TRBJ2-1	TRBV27	CASSLRGANNEQFF
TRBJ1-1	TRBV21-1	CASSKALRQGARNTEAFF